This T cell receptor beta chain comes out of a study of patients and donors after allogeneic stem cell transplantation. Each CDR3 protein gets one entry after TCRdb re-called the RT-PCR reads with MiXCR. Of fewer than 200,000 distinct CDR3 sequences listed, about 29% are singletons. The CDR3 has 15 residues. Trimming removed 6 bases from V and 6 bases from J, with 20 bases in between. Germline V lookup: CDR1 SQVTM, CDR2 ANQGSEA. This clonotype has more than one count but fewer than ten. Sequenced: blood, either unsorted or a sorted T cell fraction (not recorded which). The origin of this receptor is a human donor who was either an allogeneic HSCT recipient or a stem cell or donor lymphocyte infusion donor (not recorded which). It is not recorded whose cells these are; they may come from a transplant donor. V usage is TRBV29-1 and J usage is TRBJ1-4; D unresolved. CDR3 in DNA: TGCAGCGTCTCCCAAATGGATGGGAGGGATGAAAAACTGTTTTTT. It encodes CSVSQMDGRDEKLFF.